A single sample gave rise to the 7 T cell receptor beta chains below, sequenced in a study of identical twins. One entry per CDR3 protein, called by TCRdb with MiXCR from the 5' RACE reads. In the table there are 550,000 to 700,000 distinct CDR3 sequences, over 20% of which are singletons. This sample also belongs to another study, concerning T cells expressing NK-cell markers.

Sequencing was carried out using PBMCs. Source of these receptors: a woman aged 18-30 years in good health.

In this sample, this clonotype turned up a few times. The chain recombines TRBV5-1 with TRBJ2-1, with D possibly matching TRBD2 (5 bases). Trimming removed 5 bases from V and 0 bases from J, with 12 bases in between. CDR1 and CDR2 from the germline V gene are SGHRS and YFSETQ. The CDR3 has 15 amino acids. CDR3 residues: CASRPDSDSYNEQFF. The CDR3 coding sequence is TGCGCCAGCAGACCGGACTCGGACTCCTACAATGAGCAGTTCTTC.

This clonotype has more than one count but fewer than ten. The chain recombines TRBV5-5 with TRBJ1-2; possible D gene TRBD1, 5 bases. The germline V gene has CDR1 SGHKS and CDR2 YYEKEE (reference sequence). Trimming stripped 0 bases from V and 4 bases from J, with 13 bases between. There are 15 residues in the CDR3. DNA for the CDR3: TGTGCCAGCAGCTTGGCCGTCTTTGGGGCCTATGGCTACACCTTC. This gives the protein CASSLAVFGAYGYTF.

V and J are TRBV6-6 and TRBJ2-1; a possible D gene is TRBD2 (5 bases). The germline V gene encodes CDR1 MNHNY and CDR2 SVGAGI (reference sequence). This CDR3 has 13 residues. Trimming left V 6 bases short and J 10 bases short, with 16 bases between. The CDR3 reads CASRSDLLGEQFF. The CDR3 nucleotides read TGTGCCAGCAGGTCCGACCTACTAGGGGAGCAGTTCTTC.

The chain uses TRBV6-1 and TRBJ1-2; 8 bases are shared with TRBD1. The J segment lost 4 bases and the V segment lost 7 bases, leaving 11 bases of the junction unmatched. CDR1 is MNHNS and CDR2 is SASEGT in the germline V gene. CDR3 length: 15 amino acids. Written as DNA, the CDR3 is TGTGCCAGCAAAGGACAGGGTTTAGTGGGCTATGGCTACACCTTC. Its translation is CASKGQGLVGYGYTF.

This clonotype was counted only a few times. The chain employs TRBV5-1 and TRBJ2-1; D remains ambiguous. Per germline, CDR1 SGHRS and CDR2 YFSETQ. V was shortened by 0 bases and J by 0 bases, with 10 bases between the two germline ends. This CDR3 has 16 residues. CDR3 bases: TGCGCCAGCAGCTTGGGGATCGCAAGCTCCTACAATGAGCAGTTCTTC. Protein sequence: CASSLGIASSYNEQFF. The entire variable domain, with the rest obtained from reference TRBV5-1 and TRBJ2-1, is as follows: KAGVTQTPRYLIKTRGQQVTLSCSPISGHRSVSWYQQTPGQGLQFLFEYFSETQRNKGNFPGRFSGRQFSNSRSEMNVSTLELGDSALYLCASSLGIASSYNEQFFGPGTRLTVL.

The sample holds many counts of this clonotype. The chain has TRBV7-9 and TRBJ2-7; D may match TRBD1 or TRBD2 (5 bases each). Deletions cut 4 bases from V and 0 bases from J, with 10 bases between. Per the germline V gene, CDR1 is SEHNR and CDR2 is FQNEAQ (reference sequence). This CDR3 contains 14 residues. CDR3 amino acids: CASSSGTSSYEQYF. In DNA, the CDR3 is TGTGCCAGCAGCTCCGGGACGTCCTCCTACGAGCAGTACTTC.

The table lists this clonotype with many counts. This rearrangement joins TRBV20-1 to TRBJ1-1; D gene uncertain. Germline V gives CDR1 DFQATT, CDR2 SNEGSKA (reference sequence). The CDR3 extends over 12 amino acids. Trimming removed 3 bases from V and 2 bases from J, with 7 bases in between. The CDR3 bases are TGCAGTGCTAGGACGGCAAACACTGAAGCTTTCTTT. Its translation is CSARTANTEAFF.